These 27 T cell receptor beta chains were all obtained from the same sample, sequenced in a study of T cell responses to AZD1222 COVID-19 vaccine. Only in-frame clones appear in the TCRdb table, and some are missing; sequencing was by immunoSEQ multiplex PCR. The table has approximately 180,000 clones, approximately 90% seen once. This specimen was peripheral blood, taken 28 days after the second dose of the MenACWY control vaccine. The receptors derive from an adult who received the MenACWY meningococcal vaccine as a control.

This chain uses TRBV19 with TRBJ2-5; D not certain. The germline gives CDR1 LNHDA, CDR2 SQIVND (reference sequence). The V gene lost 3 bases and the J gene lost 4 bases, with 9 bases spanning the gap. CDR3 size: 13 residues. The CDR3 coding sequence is TGTGCCAGTAGTATTTGGGTAAGAGAGACCCAGTACTTC. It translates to CASSIWVRETQYF.

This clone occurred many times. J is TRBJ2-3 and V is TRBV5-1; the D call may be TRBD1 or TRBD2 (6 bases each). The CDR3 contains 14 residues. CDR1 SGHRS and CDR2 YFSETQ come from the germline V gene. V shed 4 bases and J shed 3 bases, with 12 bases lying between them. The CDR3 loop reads CASSQEGGTDTQYF. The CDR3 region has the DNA TGCGCCAGCAGCCAAGAAGGGGGGACAGATACGCAGTATTTT.

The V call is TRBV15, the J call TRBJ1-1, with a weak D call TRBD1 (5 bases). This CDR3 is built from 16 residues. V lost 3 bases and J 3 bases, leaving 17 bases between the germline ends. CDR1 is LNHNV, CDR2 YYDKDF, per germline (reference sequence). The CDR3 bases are TGTGCCACCAGCAGTCCAGGGACTGTAGGGTACACTGAAGCTTTCTTT. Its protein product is CATSSPGTVGYTEAFF.

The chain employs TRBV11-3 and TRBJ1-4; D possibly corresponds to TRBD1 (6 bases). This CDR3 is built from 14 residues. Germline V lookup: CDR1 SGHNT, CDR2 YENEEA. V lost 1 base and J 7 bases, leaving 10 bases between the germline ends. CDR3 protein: CASSLAGAGEKLFF. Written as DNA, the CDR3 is TGTGCCAGCAGCTTAGCAGGGGCTGGTGAAAAACTGTTTTTT.

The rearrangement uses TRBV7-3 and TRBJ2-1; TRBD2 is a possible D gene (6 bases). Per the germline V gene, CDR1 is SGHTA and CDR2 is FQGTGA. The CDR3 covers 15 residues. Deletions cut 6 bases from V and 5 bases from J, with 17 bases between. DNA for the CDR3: TGTGCCAGCAGGGAGGGACTTTTAAGGGACAATGAGCAGTTCTTC. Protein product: CASREGLLRDNEQFF.

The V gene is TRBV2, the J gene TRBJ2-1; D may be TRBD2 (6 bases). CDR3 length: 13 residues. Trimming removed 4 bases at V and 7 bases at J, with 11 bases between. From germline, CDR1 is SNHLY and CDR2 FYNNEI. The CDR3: CASSATRANEQFF. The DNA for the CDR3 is TGTGCCAGCAGTGCGACTAGGGCAAATGAGCAGTTCTTC.

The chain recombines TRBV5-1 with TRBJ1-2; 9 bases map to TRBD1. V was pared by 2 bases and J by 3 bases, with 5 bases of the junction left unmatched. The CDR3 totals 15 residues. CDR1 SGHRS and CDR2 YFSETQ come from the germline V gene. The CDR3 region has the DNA TGCGCCAGCAGCTTCGACGGGACAGGGTACTATGGCTACACCTTC. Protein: CASSFDGTGYYGYTF.

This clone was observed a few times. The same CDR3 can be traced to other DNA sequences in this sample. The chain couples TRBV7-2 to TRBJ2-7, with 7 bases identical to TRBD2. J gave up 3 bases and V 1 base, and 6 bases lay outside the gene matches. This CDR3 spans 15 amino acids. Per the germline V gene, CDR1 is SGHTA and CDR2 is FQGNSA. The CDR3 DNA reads TGTGCCAGCAGCTTAGAGGCTAGCGGCGACTACGAGCAGTACTTC. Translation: CASSLEASGDYEQYF.

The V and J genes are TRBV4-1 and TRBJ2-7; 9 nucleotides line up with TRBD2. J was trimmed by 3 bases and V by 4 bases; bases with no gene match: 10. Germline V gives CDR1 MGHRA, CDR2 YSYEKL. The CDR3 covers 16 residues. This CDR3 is CASSPGGLAGNYEQYF. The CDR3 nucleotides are TGCGCCAGCAGCCCCGGGGGGCTAGCGGGAAACTACGAGCAGTACTTC.

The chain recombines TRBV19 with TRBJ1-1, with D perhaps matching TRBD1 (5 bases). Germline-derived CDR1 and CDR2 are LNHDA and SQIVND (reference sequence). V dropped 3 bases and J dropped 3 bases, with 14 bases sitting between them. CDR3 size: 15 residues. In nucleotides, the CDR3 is TGTGCCAGTAGTATGGGGCCCGCTCCCGACACTGAAGCTTTCTTT. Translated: CASSMGPAPDTEAFF.

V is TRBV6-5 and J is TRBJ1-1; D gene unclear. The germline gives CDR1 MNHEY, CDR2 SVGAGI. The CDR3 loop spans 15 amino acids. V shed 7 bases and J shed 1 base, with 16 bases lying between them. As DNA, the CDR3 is TGTGCCAGCATTCCCCGGATCTTACGGAACACTGAAGCTTTCTTT. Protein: CASIPRILRNTEAFF.

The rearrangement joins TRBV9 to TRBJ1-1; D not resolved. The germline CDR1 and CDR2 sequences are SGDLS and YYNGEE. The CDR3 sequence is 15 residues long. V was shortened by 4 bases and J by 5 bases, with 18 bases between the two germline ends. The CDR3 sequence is CASSKSETENTEAFF. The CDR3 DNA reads TGTGCCAGCAGCAAATCAGAAACAGAGAATACTGAAGCTTTCTTT.

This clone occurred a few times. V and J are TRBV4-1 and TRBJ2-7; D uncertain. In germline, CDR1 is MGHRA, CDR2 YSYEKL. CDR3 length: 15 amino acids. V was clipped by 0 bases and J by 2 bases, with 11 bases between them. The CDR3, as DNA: TGCGCCAGCAGCCAAGATCGCACTGAAGCCTACGAGCAGTACTTC. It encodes CASSQDRTEAYEQYF.

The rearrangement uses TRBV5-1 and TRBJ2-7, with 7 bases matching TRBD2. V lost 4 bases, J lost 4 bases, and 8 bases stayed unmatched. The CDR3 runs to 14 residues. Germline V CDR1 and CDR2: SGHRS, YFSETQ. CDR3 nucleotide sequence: TGCGCCAGCAGCCCGGTCGGGGGGATGTACGAGCAGTACTTC. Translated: CASSPVGGMYEQYF.

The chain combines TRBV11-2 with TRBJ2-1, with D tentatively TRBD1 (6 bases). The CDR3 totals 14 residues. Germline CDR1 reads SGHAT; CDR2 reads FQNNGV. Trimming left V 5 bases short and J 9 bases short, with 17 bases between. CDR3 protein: CASSGTGIRGEQFF. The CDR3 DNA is TGTGCCAGCAGCGGAACAGGGATCCGGGGTGAGCAGTTCTTC.

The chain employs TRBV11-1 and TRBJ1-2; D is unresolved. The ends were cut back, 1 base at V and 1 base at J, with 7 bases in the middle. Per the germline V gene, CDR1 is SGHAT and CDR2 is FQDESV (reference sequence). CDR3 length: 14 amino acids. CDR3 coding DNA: TGTGCCAGCAGCTTAGATCAGAATAACTATGGCTACACCTTC. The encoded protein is CASSLDQNNYGYTF.

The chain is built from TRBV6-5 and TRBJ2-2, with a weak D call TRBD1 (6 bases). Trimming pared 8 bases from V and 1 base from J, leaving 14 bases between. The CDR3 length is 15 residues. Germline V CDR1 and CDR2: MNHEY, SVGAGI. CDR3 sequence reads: CASCRTAGNTGELFF. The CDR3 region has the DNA TGTGCCAGCTGCCGGACAGCAGGGAACACCGGGGAGCTGTTTTTT.

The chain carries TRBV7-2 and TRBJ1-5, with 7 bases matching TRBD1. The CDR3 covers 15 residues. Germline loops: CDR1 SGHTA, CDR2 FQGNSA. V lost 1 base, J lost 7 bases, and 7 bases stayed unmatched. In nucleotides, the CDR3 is TGTGCCAGCAGCTTAGGGGACAGCTTCCGACAGCCCCAGCATTTT. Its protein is CASSLGDSFRQPQHF. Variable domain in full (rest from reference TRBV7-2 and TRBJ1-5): GAGVSQSPSNKVTEKGKDVELRCDPISGHTALYWYRQSLGQGLEFLIYFQGNSAPDKSGLPSDRFSAERTGGSVSTLTIQRTQQEDSAVYLCASSLGDSFRQPQHFGDGTRLSIL.

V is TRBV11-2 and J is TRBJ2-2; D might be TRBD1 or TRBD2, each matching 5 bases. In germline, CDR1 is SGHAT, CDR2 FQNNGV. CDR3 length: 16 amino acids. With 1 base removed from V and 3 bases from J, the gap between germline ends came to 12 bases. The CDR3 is CASSLAGPPDTGELFF. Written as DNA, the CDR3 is TGTGCCAGCAGCTTAGCGGGACCGCCCGACACCGGGGAGCTGTTTTTT. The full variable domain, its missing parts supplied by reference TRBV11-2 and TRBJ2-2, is EAGVAQSPRYKIIEKRQSVAFWCNPISGHATLYWYQQILGQGPKLLIQFQNNGVVDDSQLPKDRFSAERLKGVDSTLKIQPAKLEDSAVYLCASSLAGPPDTGELFFGEGSRLTVL.

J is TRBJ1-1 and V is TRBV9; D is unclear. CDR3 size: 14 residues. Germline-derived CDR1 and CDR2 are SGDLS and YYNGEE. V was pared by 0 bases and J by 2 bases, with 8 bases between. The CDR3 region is CASSVAGINTEAFF. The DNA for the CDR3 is TGTGCCAGCAGCGTAGCCGGAATCAACACTGAAGCTTTCTTT.

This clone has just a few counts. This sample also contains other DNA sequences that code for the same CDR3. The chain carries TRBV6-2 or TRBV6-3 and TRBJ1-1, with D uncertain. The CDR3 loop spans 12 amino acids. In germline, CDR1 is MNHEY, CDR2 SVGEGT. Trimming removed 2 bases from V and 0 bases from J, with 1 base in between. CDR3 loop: CASSYLNTEAFF. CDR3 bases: TGTGCCAGCAGTTACCTGAACACTGAAGCTTTCTTT.

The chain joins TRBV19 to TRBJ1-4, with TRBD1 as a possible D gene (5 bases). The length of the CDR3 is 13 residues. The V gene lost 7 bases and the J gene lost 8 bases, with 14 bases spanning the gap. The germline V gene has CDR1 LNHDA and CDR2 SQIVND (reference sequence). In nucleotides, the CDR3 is TGTGCCAGTACCCCTGGACACACCGAAAAACTGTTTTTT. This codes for CASTPGHTEKLFF. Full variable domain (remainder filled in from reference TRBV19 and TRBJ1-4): DGGITQSPKYLFRKEGQNVTLSCEQNLNHDAMYWYRQDPGQGLRLIYYSQIVNDFQKGDIAEGYSVSREKKESFPLTVTSAQKNPTAFYLCASTPGHTEKLFFGSGTQLSVL.

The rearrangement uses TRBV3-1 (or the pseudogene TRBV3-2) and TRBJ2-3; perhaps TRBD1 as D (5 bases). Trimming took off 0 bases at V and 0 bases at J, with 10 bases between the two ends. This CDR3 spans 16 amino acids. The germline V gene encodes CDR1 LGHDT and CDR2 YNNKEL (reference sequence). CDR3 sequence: CASSQDRTGSTDTQYF. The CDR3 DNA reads TGTGCCAGCAGCCAAGATAGAACAGGCAGCACAGATACGCAGTATTTT.

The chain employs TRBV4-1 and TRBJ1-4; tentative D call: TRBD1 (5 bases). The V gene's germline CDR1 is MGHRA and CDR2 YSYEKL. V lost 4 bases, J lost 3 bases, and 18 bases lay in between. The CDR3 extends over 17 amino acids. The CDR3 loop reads CASSLGAGPQANEKLFF. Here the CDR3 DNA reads TGCGCCAGCAGCCTCGGGGCAGGGCCCCAGGCTAATGAAAAACTGTTTTTT.

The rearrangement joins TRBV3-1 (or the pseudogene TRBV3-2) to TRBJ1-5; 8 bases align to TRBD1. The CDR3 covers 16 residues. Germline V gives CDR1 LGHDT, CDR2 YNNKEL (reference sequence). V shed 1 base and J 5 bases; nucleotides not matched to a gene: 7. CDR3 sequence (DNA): TGTGCCAGCAGCCAAGGTGAGCAGGGGGCCTATCAGCCCCAGCATTTT. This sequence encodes CASSQGEQGAYQPQHF.

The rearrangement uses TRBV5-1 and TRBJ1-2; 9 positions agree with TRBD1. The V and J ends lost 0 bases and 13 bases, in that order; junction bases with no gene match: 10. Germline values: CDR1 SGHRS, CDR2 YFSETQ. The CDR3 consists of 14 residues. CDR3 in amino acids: CASSLDRGPLQSTF. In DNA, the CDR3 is TGCGCCAGCAGCTTGGACAGGGGGCCCCTTCAATCCACCTTC.

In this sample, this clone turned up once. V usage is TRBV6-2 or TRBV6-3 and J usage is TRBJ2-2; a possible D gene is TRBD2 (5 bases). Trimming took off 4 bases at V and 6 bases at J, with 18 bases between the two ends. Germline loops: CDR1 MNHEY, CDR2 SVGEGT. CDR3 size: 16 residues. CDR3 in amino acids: CASSSRRGEVAGELFF. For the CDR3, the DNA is TGTGCCAGCAGTTCCCGCCGGGGAGAGGTGGCCGGGGAGCTGTTTTTT.